These 24 T cell receptor beta chains share one sample of origin, sequenced in a study of cytomegalovirus exposure and HLA in healthy donors (dated 2017 in TCRdb). The library was prepared using the immunoSEQ multiplex PCR assay. For the multiplex PCR, a mixture combining 60 forward primers for TCR Vbeta segments and 13 reverse primers for TCR Jbeta segments was used. As stored in TCRdb, this immuneACCESS dataset retains in-frame rearrangements with V and J assigned. A fraction of the clones does not appear; measured against another copy, unresolved V genes explain less than half of the discrepancy, and the remainder lacks a known reason. In this sample's table one finds 55,000 to 70,000 clones. 2% to 2.5% of the sample is in the top ten clones. Specimen: PBMCs. The receptors derive from a female donor in good health and CMV-seropositive.

The chain carries TRBV5-6 and TRBJ2-7, with 7 bases lining up with TRBD1. After removal of 3 bases from V and 6 bases from J, the junction contained 15 bases not matched to a gene. The CDR3 extends over 16 amino acids. Per the germline V gene, CDR1 is SGHDT and CDR2 is YYEEEE. In nucleotides, the CDR3 is TGTGCCAGCAGCTCAGGTGCGTCAGGGGGACCGGGCGAGCAGTACTTC. Protein: CASSSGASGGPGEQYF.

J is TRBJ2-7 and V is TRBV2, with 8 positions matching TRBD2. Germline CDR1 SNHLY, CDR2 FYNNEI. The CDR3 extends over 19 amino acids. With 6 bases clipped from V and 2 bases from J, the junction kept 21 bases outside the gene matches. CDR3 nucleotides: TGTGCCAGCAGGGCAGTAGCGGGACGATACGACGAACCAGCCTACGAGCAGTACTTC. Translating gives CASRAVAGRYDEPAYEQYF.

The chain carries TRBV27 and TRBJ2-1; 8 bases are shared with TRBD2. The CDR3 has 14 residues. From germline, CDR1 is MNHEY and CDR2 SMNVEV (reference sequence). The J segment lost 12 bases and the V segment lost 5 bases, leaving 12 bases of the junction unmatched. In nucleotides, the CDR3 is TGTGCCAGCAGTCTCGGGACTAGGCTTTCGGCGCAGTTCTTC. Encoded protein: CASSLGTRLSAQFF.

This sequence joins TRBV6-5 and TRBJ1-1; D gene ambiguous. V lost 8 bases, J lost 0 bases, and 13 bases lay in between. The CDR3 runs to 14 residues. CDR1 is MNHEY, CDR2 SVGAGI, per germline. The CDR3 DNA reads TGTGCCAGCGGAATGGAGGGTTTGAACACTGAAGCTTTCTTT. Protein sequence: CASGMEGLNTEAFF.

The CDR3 bases are TGTGCCAGCAGCGTAACTTCGACAGGGCCCACTGAAGCTTTCTTT. It translates to CASSVTSTGPTEAFF. V and J are TRBV9 and TRBJ1-1, with 7 bases fitting TRBD1. The CDR3 is made up of 15 amino acids. Germline-derived CDR1 and CDR2 are SGDLS and YYNGEE. With V trimmed by 1 base and J by 4 bases, 7 bases remained unmatched.

The rearrangement joins TRBV9 to TRBJ2-1, with D tentatively TRBD2 (6 bases). The V gene's germline CDR1 is SGDLS and CDR2 YYNGEE. The CDR3 runs to 16 residues. Trimming removed 3 bases from V and 5 bases from J, with 18 bases in between. CDR3 nucleotides: TGTGCCAGCAGCGGACCGGGTCGGACTACTGACAATGAGCAGTTCTTC. Translation: CASSGPGRTTDNEQFF.

This chain uses TRBV28 with TRBJ2-7; 7 nucleotides match TRBD2. The CDR3 has 14 amino acids. Trimming cost V 5 bases and J 2 bases; bases outside gene matches: 6. Germline CDR1 is MDHEN and CDR2 is SYDVKM. The CDR3 loop is CASSISGETYEQYF. The CDR3 DNA reads TGTGCCAGCAGTATCAGCGGGGAAACCTACGAGCAGTACTTC.

The V gene is TRBV7-9, the J gene TRBJ2-7; 12 positions agree with TRBD2. Unmatched junction bases numbered 10, after V lost 1 base and J lost 6 bases. The germline CDR1 and CDR2 sequences are SEHNR and FQNEAQ (reference sequence). The CDR3 has 17 amino acids. DNA for the CDR3: TGTGCCAGCAGCTTAGATATGGCTAGCGGGAGGGCTATCGAGCAGTACTTC. Translating it yields CASSLDMASGRAIEQYF.

The chain uses TRBV30 and TRBJ2-7, with a possible D match to TRBD2 (6 bases). Germline lookup yields CDR1 GTSNPN and CDR2 SVGIG (reference sequence). The CDR3 runs 14 residues. Trimming took off 1 base at V and 2 bases at J, with 12 bases between the two ends. The CDR3 DNA follows: TGTGCCTGGAGTGCCACTAGCAGAGCCTACGAGCAGTACTTC. Protein: CAWSATSRAYEQYF.

The chain couples TRBV27 to TRBJ2-1; the D is unclear. Germline V CDR1 and CDR2: MNHEY, SMNVEV (reference sequence). The CDR3 is made up of 13 amino acids. V was shortened by 5 bases and J by 0 bases, with 5 bases between the two germline ends. This CDR3 is CASSPGSYNEQFF. The CDR3 nucleotides are TGTGCCAGCAGTCCAGGCTCCTACAATGAGCAGTTCTTC.

The genes are TRBV4-3 and TRBJ2-7, with D maybe TRBD1 (6 bases). The CDR3 extends over 16 amino acids. V lost 0 bases to trimming and J lost 3 bases, with 15 bases between them. CDR1 and CDR2 from the germline V gene are LGHNA and YSLEER. The CDR3 DNA reads as TGCGCCAGCAGCCAAGATCTGGCTACAGGGCTCTACGAGCAGTACTTC. Translated: CASSQDLATGLYEQYF.

The chain employs TRBV15 and TRBJ1-2; D gene unclear. V was cut by 0 bases and J by 7 bases, with 6 bases left in between. CDR3 length: 12 residues. CDR1 is LNHNV, CDR2 YYDKDF, per germline (reference sequence). The CDR3, as DNA: TGTGCCACCAGCAGAGAAGAAGCTGGCTACACCTTC. It encodes CATSREEAGYTF.

J is TRBJ1-1 and V is TRBV20-1, with a possible D match to TRBD1 (6 bases). There are 11 residues in the CDR3. Germline lookup yields CDR1 DFQATT and CDR2 SNEGSKA (reference sequence). V was trimmed by 7 bases and J by 2 bases, leaving 8 bases between them. CDR3 sequence: CSEGGNTEAFF. The CDR3 DNA reads TGCAGTGAAGGGGGAAACACTGAAGCTTTCTTT.

The chain has TRBV5-6 and TRBJ1-5; 8 bases fit TRBD1. V gave up 2 bases and J gave up 7 bases; unmatched junction bases: 5. The CDR3 covers 14 residues. Per germline, CDR1 SGHDT and CDR2 YYEEEE. The chain's CDR3 is CASSFGQGTQPQHF. The CDR3 bases are TGTGCCAGCAGCTTTGGACAGGGAACACAGCCCCAGCATTTT.

CDR3 sequence: CASSETGAGTEAFF. Written as DNA, the CDR3 is TGTGCCAGCAGTGAAACGGGTGCCGGCACTGAAGCTTTCTTT. This chain links TRBV2 with TRBJ1-1, with D unresolved. Germline CDR1 reads SNHLY; CDR2 reads FYNNEI. The CDR3 runs 14 residues. The ends were cut back, 2 bases at V and 4 bases at J, with 11 bases in the middle.

V and J are TRBV2 and TRBJ1-2, with D unresolved. V was pared by 7 bases and J by 2 bases, with 11 bases between. The germline CDR1 and CDR2 sequences are SNHLY and FYNNEI. The CDR3 consists of 13 residues. For the CDR3, the DNA is TGTGCCAGCATTAGCAAAGCCAACTATGGCTACACCTTC. This codes for CASISKANYGYTF.

This rearrangement joins TRBV7-9 to TRBJ1-6, with D possibly matching TRBD1 (5 bases). Germline loops: CDR1 SEHNR, CDR2 FQNEAQ (reference sequence). CDR3 length: 13 amino acids. V was cut by 1 base and J by 14 bases, with 12 bases left in between. Here the CDR3 reads CASSLGGIDSLHF. The CDR3 DNA sequence: TGTGCCAGCAGCTTAGGGGGCATTGATTCCCTCCACTTT.

The chain carries TRBV5-1 and TRBJ1-1, with D perhaps TRBD1 (6 bases). The germline V gene encodes CDR1 SGHRS and CDR2 YFSETQ. The CDR3 is 15 residues long. Trimming cost V 5 bases and J 0 bases, with 14 bases left between them. The CDR3 protein is CASRGAGGMNTEAFF. CDR3 coding DNA: TGCGCCAGCAGGGGGGCCGGTGGCATGAACACTGAAGCTTTCTTT.

The V call is TRBV4-1, the J call TRBJ1-2; 11 bases are a match to TRBD1. The CDR3 is made up of 17 amino acids. Unmatched junction bases numbered 8, after V lost 0 bases and J lost 5 bases. CDR1 and CDR2 from the germline V gene are MGHRA and YSYEKL. DNA of the CDR3: TGCGCCAGCAGCCAAGACACCAGGACAGGGGGCAGATATGGCTACACCTTC. Amino acid sequence: CASSQDTRTGGRYGYTF.

J is TRBJ1-4 and V is TRBV6-1; D unclear. The germline V and J ends were trimmed by 4 bases and 6 bases, with 12 bases remaining between them. The CDR3 is 14 amino acids. Germline lookup yields CDR1 MNHNS and CDR2 SASEGT. CDR3: CASSVRYRDEKLFF. Here the CDR3 DNA reads TGTGCCAGCAGTGTACGGTATCGGGATGAAAAACTGTTTTTT.

This chain uses TRBV30 with TRBJ2-3, with TRBD2 as a possible D gene (5 bases). Trimming shortened V by 0 bases and J by 1 base, and 5 bases separated the two germline ends. CDR1 and CDR2 (germline): GTSNPN, SVGIG (reference sequence). The CDR3 totals 13 residues. Written as DNA, the CDR3 is TGTGCCTGGAGTGTACTAGGCACAGATACGCAGTATTTT. Its protein is CAWSVLGTDTQYF.

This sequence joins TRBV28 and TRBJ2-2, with TRBD1 as a possible D gene (8 bases). CDR3 size: 18 residues. Germline loops: CDR1 MDHEN, CDR2 SYDVKM. Deletions cut 4 bases from V and 4 bases from J, with 22 bases between. The chain's CDR3 is CASSSRDRSGGGTGELFF. The CDR3 DNA reads TGTGCCAGCAGTTCCCGGGACAGGTCCGGCGGGGGCACCGGGGAGCTGTTTTTT.

CDR3 amino acids: CACHSLNIQYF. The CDR3 coding sequence is TGTGCCTGCCACAGCCTAAACATTCAGTACTTC. This rearrangement joins TRBV30 to TRBJ2-4; D unresolved. Germline-derived CDR1 and CDR2 are GTSNPN and SVGIG (reference sequence). V was cut by 6 bases and J by 6 bases, with 9 bases left in between. The CDR3 is 11 residues long.

The CDR3 DNA is TGTGCCAGTAGTCAACGAACAGGGGGCTCTGATACGCAGTATTTT. As protein: CASSQRTGGSDTQYF. V is TRBV19 and J is TRBJ2-3, with TRBD1 matching over 9 bases. V lost 5 bases and J lost 6; bases outside the gene matches: 9. The CDR3 length is 15 residues. From germline, CDR1 is LNHDA and CDR2 SQIVND (reference sequence).